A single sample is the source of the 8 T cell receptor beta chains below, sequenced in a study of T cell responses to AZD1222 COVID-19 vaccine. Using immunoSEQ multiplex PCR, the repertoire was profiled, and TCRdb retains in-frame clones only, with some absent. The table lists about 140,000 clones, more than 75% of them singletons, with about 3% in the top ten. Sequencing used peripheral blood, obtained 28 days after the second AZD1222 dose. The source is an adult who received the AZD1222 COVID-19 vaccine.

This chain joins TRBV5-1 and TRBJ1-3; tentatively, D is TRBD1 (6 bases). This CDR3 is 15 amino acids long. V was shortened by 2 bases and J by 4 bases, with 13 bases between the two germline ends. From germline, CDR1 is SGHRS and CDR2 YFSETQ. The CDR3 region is CASSLSGEVGNTIYF. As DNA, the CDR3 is TGCGCCAGCAGCTTATCAGGGGAGGTCGGAAACACCATATATTTT.

For the CDR3, the DNA is TGTGCCAGCCATGCCTCCCGGATACAGGGGGATCAGCCCCAGCATTTT. Amino acids: CASHASRIQGDQPQHF. The V and J genes are TRBV7-4 and TRBJ1-5, with 8 bases fitting TRBD1. V was pared by 8 bases and J by 5 bases, with 14 bases of the junction left unmatched. Germline V CDR1 and CDR2: SGHVT, SQSDAQ. CDR3 size: 16 residues.

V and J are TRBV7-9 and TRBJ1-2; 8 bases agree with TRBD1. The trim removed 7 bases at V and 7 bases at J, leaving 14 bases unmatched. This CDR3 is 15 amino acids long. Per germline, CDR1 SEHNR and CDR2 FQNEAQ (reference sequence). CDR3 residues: CASNVGQGIDLGYTF. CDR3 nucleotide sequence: TGTGCCAGCAACGTAGGACAGGGAATTGACCTTGGCTACACCTTC.

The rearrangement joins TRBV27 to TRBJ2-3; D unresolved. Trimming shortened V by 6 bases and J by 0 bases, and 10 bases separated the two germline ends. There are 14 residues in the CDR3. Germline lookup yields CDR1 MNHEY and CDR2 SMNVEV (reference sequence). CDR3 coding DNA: TGTGCCAGCAGCTTTAGGGCGAGCACAGATACGCAGTATTTT. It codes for CASSFRASTDTQYF.

The CDR3 DNA follows: TGCGCCAGCAGCCAAGAGCCCACAGATACGCAGTATTTT. Translated: CASSQEPTDTQYF. The gene calls are TRBV4-3 and TRBJ2-3; D remains unclear. The germline V gene encodes CDR1 LGHNA and CDR2 YSLEER. The CDR3 extends over 13 amino acids. Trimming removed 0 bases at V and 2 bases at J, with 3 bases between.

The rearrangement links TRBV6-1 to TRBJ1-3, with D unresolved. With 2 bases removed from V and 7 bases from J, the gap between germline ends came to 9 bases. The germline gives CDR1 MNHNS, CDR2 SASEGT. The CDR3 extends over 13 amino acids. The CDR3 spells CASSERGMNTIYF. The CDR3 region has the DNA TGTGCCAGCAGTGAACGAGGGATGAACACCATATATTTT.

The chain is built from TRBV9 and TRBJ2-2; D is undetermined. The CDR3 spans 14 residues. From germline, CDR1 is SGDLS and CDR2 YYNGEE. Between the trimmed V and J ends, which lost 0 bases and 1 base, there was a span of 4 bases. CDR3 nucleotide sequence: TGTGCCAGCAGCGTAGGCGGGAACACCGGGGAGCTGTTTTTT. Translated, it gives CASSVGGNTGELFF. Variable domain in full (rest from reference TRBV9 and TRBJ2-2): DSGVTQTPKHLITATGQRVTLRCSPRSGDLSVYWYQQSLDQGLQFLIQYYNGEERAKGNILERFSAQQFPDLHSELNLSSLELGDSALYFCASSVGGNTGELFFGEGSRLTVL.

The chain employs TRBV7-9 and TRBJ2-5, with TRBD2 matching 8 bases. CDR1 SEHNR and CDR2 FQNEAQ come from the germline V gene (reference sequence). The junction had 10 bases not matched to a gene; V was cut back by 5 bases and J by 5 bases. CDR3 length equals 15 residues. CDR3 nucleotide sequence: TGTGCCAGCAGCCCAGGGCGGGGGGCTGGGGAGACCCAGTACTTC. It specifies CASSPGRGAGETQYF.